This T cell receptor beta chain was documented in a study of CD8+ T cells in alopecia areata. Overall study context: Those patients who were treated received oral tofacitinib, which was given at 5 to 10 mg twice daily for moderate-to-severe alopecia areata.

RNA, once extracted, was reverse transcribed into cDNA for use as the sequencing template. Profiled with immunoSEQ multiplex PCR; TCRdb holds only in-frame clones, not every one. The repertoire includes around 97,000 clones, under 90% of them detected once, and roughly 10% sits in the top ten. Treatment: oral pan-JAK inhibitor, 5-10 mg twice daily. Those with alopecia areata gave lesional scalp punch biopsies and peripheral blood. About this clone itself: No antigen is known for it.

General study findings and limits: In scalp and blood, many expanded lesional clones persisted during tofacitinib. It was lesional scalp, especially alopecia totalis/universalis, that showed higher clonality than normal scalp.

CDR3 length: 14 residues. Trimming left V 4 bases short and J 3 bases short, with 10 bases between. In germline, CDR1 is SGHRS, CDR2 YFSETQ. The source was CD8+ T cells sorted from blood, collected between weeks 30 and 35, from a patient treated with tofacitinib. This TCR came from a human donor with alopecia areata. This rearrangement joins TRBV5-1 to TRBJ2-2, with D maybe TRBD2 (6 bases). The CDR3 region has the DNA TGCGCCAGCAGCCCAGCGGGTTACACCGGGGAGCTGTTTTTT. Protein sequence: CASSPAGYTGELFF. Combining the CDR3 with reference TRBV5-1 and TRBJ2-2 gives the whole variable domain KAGVTQTPRYLIKTRGQQVTLSCSPISGHRSVSWYQQTPGQGLQFLFEYFSETQRNKGNFPGRFSGRQFSNSRSEMNVSTLELGDSALYLCASSPAGYTGELFFGEGSRLTVL.